This TCR beta chain appears in the sequencing data of a study of blood T cell repertoires in COVID-19. The CDR3 spans 14 residues. Per the germline V gene, CDR1 is MDHEN and CDR2 is SYDVKM. The germline V and J ends were trimmed by 4 bases and 8 bases, with 14 bases remaining between them. Method: immunoSEQ multiplex PCR; TCRdb's copy keeps in-frame clones and lacks some. The sample shows about 140,000 clones, about four fifths of them seen only once. The chain uses TRBV28 and TRBJ1-4, with D unclear. What was sequenced was peripheral blood. The TCR was taken from a human donor in a cohort sampled during active COVID-19. The CDR3 loop reads CASSSAGIYEKLFF. CDR3 DNA sequence: TGTGCCAGCAGTTCCGCGGGAATATACGAAAAACTGTTTTTT.